The source of this TCR beta chain is a study of OX40 agonist ivuxolimab in advanced cancers. As for the study in general: Dose-escalation patients were diagnosed with hepatocellular carcinoma, melanoma, renal cell cancer or head and neck cancer. Participants averaged around 60 years of age (range roughly 23 to 79) and were approximately 81% male.

Broader study findings: CD8+ T cells were the subset that, on average, had more expanded clones than CD4+.

Regarding this clone: What it recognizes is unknown.

V gave up 3 bases and J gave up 0 bases, with 6 bases separating them. The CDR3 extends over 13 amino acids. Germline V lookup: CDR1 SNHLY, CDR2 FYNNEI. Some clones are missing from TCRdb's copy, which holds only in-frame ones; the method was immunoSEQ multiplex PCR. Counted here are under 85,000 clones, roughly nine tenths occurring once; the ten biggest clones make up 0.31%. Sequenced here: CD4+ or CD8+ T cells sorted from blood, sampled in a trial of the OX40 agonist ivuxolimab. The receptor's source is an adult with an advanced solid tumor such as melanoma, head and neck, liver or kidney cancer. The rearrangement links TRBV2 to TRBJ2-7; D remains ambiguous. CDR3 residues: CASSDGISYEQYF. As DNA, the CDR3 is TGTGCCAGCAGTGATGGCATCTCCTACGAGCAGTACTTC.